A single sample is the source of the 11 T cell receptor beta chains below, sequenced in a study of blood T cell repertoires in COVID-19. Method: immunoSEQ multiplex PCR; TCRdb's copy keeps in-frame clones and lacks some. The data hold about 280,000 clones, with about 85% observed a single time. Sequencing input: PBMCs or T cells enriched from blood (not recorded which). These receptors were taken from a woman aged 45 to 65 who had recovered from COVID-19.

The sample holds one count of this clone. CDR3 nucleotides: TGTGCCAGCAGCTTATTGAGTACTGAAGCTTTCTTT. Protein sequence: CASSLLSTEAFF. This chain uses TRBV7-8 with TRBJ1-1; D remains unclear. Looked up from germline, CDR1 is SGHVS and CDR2 is FQNEAQ. The CDR3 runs to 12 residues. Trimming took off 2 bases at V and 5 bases at J, with 6 bases between the two ends.

Here the CDR3 reads CASSPRGGSQPQHF. The CDR3, as DNA: TGTGCCAGCAGCCCAAGAGGGGGCAGTCAGCCCCAGCATTTT. The gene calls are TRBV7-6 and TRBJ1-5; 7 nucleotides line up with TRBD1. The CDR3 length is 14 residues. V lost 5 bases and J lost 6; bases outside the gene matches: 7. The germline V gene has CDR1 SGHVS and CDR2 FNYEAQ. The variable domain in full, completed from reference TRBV7-6 and TRBJ1-5, reads GAGVSQSPRYKVTKRGQDVALRCDPISGHVSLYWYRQALGQGPEFLTYFNYEAQQDKSGLPNDRFSAERPEGSISTLTIQRTEQRDSAMYRCASSPRGGSQPQHFGDGTRLSIL.

The chain employs TRBV4-2 and TRBJ2-7; 8 positions agree with TRBD2. The CDR3 extends over 15 amino acids. The germline V gene encodes CDR1 LGHNA and CDR2 YNFKEQ. Trimming removed 4 bases from V and 3 bases from J; junction bases left unmatched: 8. The CDR3 here is CASSRDGTRNYEQYF. The DNA of the CDR3 is TGTGCCAGCAGCCGGGATGGGACTAGGAACTACGAGCAGTACTTC.

This clone was found once. The rearrangement uses TRBV7-9 and TRBJ1-4; TRBD1 is a possible D gene (6 bases). V lost 0 bases and J 13 bases, leaving 15 bases between the germline ends. From germline, CDR1 is SEHNR and CDR2 FQNEAQ (reference sequence). CDR3 length: 14 amino acids. DNA for the CDR3: TGTGCCAGCAGCTTAGCACAGGGAACCCCGATACTGTTTTTT. It specifies CASSLAQGTPILFF.

This clone was seen a handful of times. This chain connects TRBV9 to TRBJ2-2; TRBD1 matches at 8 bases. The CDR3 runs 15 residues. CDR1 is SGDLS and CDR2 is YYNGEE in the germline V gene. V trimming: 4 bases; J trimming: 4 bases; junction bases outside the gene matches: 6. The CDR3 reads CASSLAGGSTGELFF. The CDR3 DNA sequence: TGTGCCAGCAGCCTAGCAGGGGGCTCCACCGGGGAGCTGTTTTTT.

The chain employs TRBV10-1 and TRBJ2-3, with 8 bases lining up with TRBD1. The CDR3 consists of 16 residues. Germline CDR1 reads WNHNN; CDR2 reads SYGVQD (reference sequence). Unmatched junction bases numbered 5, after V lost 0 bases and J lost 3 bases. Here the CDR3 DNA reads TGCGCCAGCAGTGAGTCAGGACAGGGTCGAACAGATACGCAGTATTTT. As protein: CASSESGQGRTDTQYF.

The chain carries TRBV2 and TRBJ2-5, with D possibly TRBD2 on 5 matching bases. The CDR3 length is 15 residues. With 2 bases removed from V and 4 bases from J, the gap between germline ends came to 14 bases. The germline V gene encodes CDR1 SNHLY and CDR2 FYNNEI. The CDR3 here is CASSEKSGVVETQYF. CDR3 nucleotide sequence: TGTGCCAGCAGTGAAAAGTCCGGGGTGGTAGAGACCCAGTACTTC.

The rearrangement joins TRBV5-8 to TRBJ2-5; 8 bases match TRBD2. CDR3 length: 13 residues. The J segment lost 2 bases and the V segment lost 6 bases, leaving 3 bases of the junction unmatched. Germline-derived CDR1 and CDR2 are SGHTS and YDEGEE. CDR3 amino acids: CASTAGGQETQYF. CDR3 nucleotides: TGTGCCAGCACGGCGGGGGGACAAGAGACCCAGTACTTC.

This chain uses TRBV6-1 with TRBJ1-2, with D uncertain. With 2 bases removed from V and 5 bases from J, the gap between germline ends came to 18 bases. CDR3 size: 16 residues. The germline gives CDR1 MNHNS, CDR2 SASEGT. The CDR3 region is CASSELRIPGGYGYTF. The CDR3 DNA follows: TGTGCCAGCAGTGAACTTCGGATTCCGGGTGGATATGGCTACACCTTC.

The J gene is TRBJ2-7, the V gene TRBV9, with unresolved D. The germline V and J ends were trimmed by 0 bases and 1 base, with 5 bases remaining between them. The CDR3 extends over 13 amino acids. Germline lookup yields CDR1 SGDLS and CDR2 YYNGEE. The CDR3: CASSVDPSYEQYF. CDR3 bases: TGTGCCAGCAGCGTAGATCCGTCCTACGAGCAGTACTTC.

This rearrangement joins TRBV7-9 to TRBJ2-7, with 8 nucleotides matching TRBD1. Per germline, CDR1 SEHNR and CDR2 FQNEAQ (reference sequence). This CDR3 is built from 14 residues. V lost 5 bases and J lost 7; bases outside the gene matches: 10. Here the CDR3 DNA reads TGTGCCAGCAGCCTCCGGACAGGGCTGGGGGAGCAGTACTTC. Amino acid sequence: CASSLRTGLGEQYF.